A single T cell receptor (beta chain) is shown here with its context. Clones were sequenced by immunoSEQ multiplex PCR, and TCRdb holds only the in-frame ones, with some missing. The table lists about 77,000 clones, 98% of them singletons. Trimming took off 3 bases at V and 0 bases at J, with 6 bases between the two ends. Germline V lookup: CDR1 LNHDA, CDR2 SQIVND (reference sequence). CDR3 length equals 14 residues. The data were taken from a study of Tregs in tolerant kidney transplant recipients. This sequence was found in a human donor who received a combined kidney and bone marrow transplant. Source: CD4+ T cells from blood, taken before the transplant. The chain has TRBV19 and TRBJ1-3; D is unclear. The CDR3 DNA follows: TGTGCCAGTAGTATGGCAGGCTCTGGAAACACCATATATTTT. This codes for CASSMAGSGNTIYF.